The 8 T cell receptor beta chains below come from one sample, sequenced in a study of Tregs in tolerant kidney transplant recipients. Some clones are missing from TCRdb's copy, which holds only in-frame ones; the method was immunoSEQ multiplex PCR. Of 84,000 or so clones in the sample, 93% were seen once. Related graft donors supplied nonmyeloablative bone marrow transplants, and mixed chimerism was transient. The sequencing used CD4+ T cells from blood (PBMCs), collected 12 months after the transplant. The receptors stem from a human patient who received a combined kidney and bone marrow transplant. Some T cells may trace back to the graft donor.

A single count supports this clone. The CDR3 here is CASSLIRDISNEKLFF. CDR3 nucleotide sequence: TGTGCCAGCAGCCTGATCCGGGACATTTCTAATGAAAAACTGTTTTTT. The rearrangement uses TRBV2 and TRBJ1-4; D is possibly TRBD1 (6 bases). Germline V gene data show CDR1 as SNHLY and CDR2 as FYNNEI. The V gene lost 6 bases and the J gene lost 3 bases, with 17 bases spanning the gap. This CDR3 comprises 16 residues.

The chain links TRBV5-1 to TRBJ1-2; weak D call: TRBD1 (5 bases). The CDR3 sequence is 14 residues long. The V end was cut by 0 bases, the J end by 6 bases, with 12 bases between. The germline gives CDR1 SGHRS, CDR2 YFSETQ. The CDR3 nucleotides are TGCGCCAGCAGCTTGGGGGGCCTGAGCGATGGCTACACCTTC. This codes for CASSLGGLSDGYTF.

This sequence joins TRBV18 and TRBJ1-2; 9 nucleotides align to TRBD1. Trimming removed 4 bases from V and 4 bases from J; junction bases left unmatched: 1. The CDR3 loop spans 13 amino acids. Germline CDR1 is KGHSH and CDR2 is LQKENI. CDR3 residues: CASSQTGGYGYTF. In DNA, the CDR3 is TGTGCCAGCTCACAGACAGGGGGCTATGGCTACACCTTC. Drawing the rest from reference TRBV18 and TRBJ1-2, the complete variable domain is NAGVMQNPRHLVRRRGQEARLRCSPMKGHSHVYWYRQLPEEGLKFMVYLQKENIIDESGMPKERFSAEFPKEGPSILRIQQVVRGDSAAYFCASSQTGGYGYTFGSGTRLTVV.

The gene calls are TRBV28 and TRBJ1-2; 9 bases agree with TRBD1. Germline CDR1 MDHEN, CDR2 SYDVKM. Trimming at V came to 3 bases and at J to 8 bases, leaving 7 bases not matched to a gene. The CDR3 contains 14 residues. The CDR3 region has the DNA TGTGCCAGCAGTTTCCTGGGACAGGGAAGAGGCTACACCTTC. This codes for CASSFLGQGRGYTF.

The chain has TRBV7-2 and TRBJ2-7; 11 bases agree with TRBD1. The CDR3 has 16 residues. Per the germline V gene, CDR1 is SGHTA and CDR2 is FQGNSA. With V trimmed by 3 bases and J by 1 base, 5 bases remained unmatched. CDR3 sequence (DNA): TGTGCCAGCAGCTTGGGACAGGGGGATTCTTCCTACGAGCAGTACTTC. Protein sequence: CASSLGQGDSSYEQYF.

For this clone: One end of the junction varies from germline; a read error may be responsible. Other DNA sequences of this sample code for an identical CDR3. V and J are TRBV30 and TRBJ1-6, with unresolved D. The CDR3 contains 14 residues. Germline V gives CDR1 GTSNPN, CDR2 SVGIG (reference sequence). The CDR3 is CAWSVRGTNSPLHF. CDR3 bases: TGTGCCTGGAGCGTTCGGGGAACCAATTCCCCCCTCCACTTT.

The gene calls are TRBV27 and TRBJ1-3, with D possibly TRBD1 on 5 matching bases. Trimming removed 3 bases from V and 3 bases from J, with 6 bases in between. Germline-derived CDR1 and CDR2 are MNHEY and SMNVEV (reference sequence). This CDR3 spans 13 amino acids. CDR3 DNA: TGTGCCAGCAGTTTCAGGGTTGGAAACACCATATATTTT. Translation gives CASSFRVGNTIYF.

This clone was detected once. The rearrangement joins TRBV29-1 to TRBJ2-5, with TRBD1 as a possible D gene (6 bases). The germline V and J ends were trimmed by 4 bases and 3 bases, with 12 bases remaining between them. Per the germline V gene, CDR1 is SQVTM and CDR2 is ANQGSEA. The CDR3 loop spans 13 amino acids. The CDR3 spells CSVVGRGEETQYF. DNA for the CDR3: TGCAGCGTTGTAGGCAGGGGCGAAGAGACCCAGTACTTC.